This T cell receptor beta chain came from a study of blood T cell repertoires in COVID-19. Overall study: Both acute and convalescent COVID-19 samples were obtained from the United States, Italy and Spain. The analysed material was cDNA or gDNA that came from T cells, B-cell-depleted T cells, or PBMCs.

Per the germline V gene, CDR1 is SGDLS and CDR2 is YYNGEE. The CDR3 is 15 amino acids. The V and J ends lost 0 bases and 1 base respectively, with 10 bases between them. In the authors' methods: Estimates of nucleated cell counts were drawn from the amplification of reference gene primers. Using immunoSEQ multiplex PCR, the repertoire was profiled, and TCRdb retains in-frame clones only, with some absent. V and J calls and clone size are those listed in that table; D and trimming were worked out from the DNA. The table records some 150,000 clones, about 90% of them present only once. Sequencing was done on a sample of peripheral blood. The sequence came from a man in his fifties who had recovered from COVID-19. This chain connects TRBV9 to TRBJ2-5, with D unclear. CDR3 in amino acids: CASSVDWQVQETQYF. The DNA of the CDR3 is TGTGCCAGCAGCGTAGATTGGCAAGTCCAAGAGACCCAGTACTTC.